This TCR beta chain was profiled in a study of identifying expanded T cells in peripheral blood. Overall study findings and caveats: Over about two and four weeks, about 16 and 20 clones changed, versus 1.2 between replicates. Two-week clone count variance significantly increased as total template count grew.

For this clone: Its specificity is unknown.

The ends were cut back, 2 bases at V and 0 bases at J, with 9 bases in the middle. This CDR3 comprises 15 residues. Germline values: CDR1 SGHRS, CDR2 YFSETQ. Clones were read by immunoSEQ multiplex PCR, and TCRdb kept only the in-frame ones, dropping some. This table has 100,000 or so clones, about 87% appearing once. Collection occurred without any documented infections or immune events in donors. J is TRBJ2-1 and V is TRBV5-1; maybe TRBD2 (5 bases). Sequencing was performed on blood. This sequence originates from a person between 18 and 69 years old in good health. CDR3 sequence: CASSFSVSSYNEQFF. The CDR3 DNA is TGCGCCAGCAGCTTTAGCGTTAGCTCCTACAATGAGCAGTTCTTC. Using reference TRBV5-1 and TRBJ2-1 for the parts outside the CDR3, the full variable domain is KAGVTQTPRYLIKTRGQQVTLSCSPISGHRSVSWYQQTPGQGLQFLFEYFSETQRNKGNFPGRFSGRQFSNSRSEMNVSTLELGDSALYLCASSFSVSSYNEQFFGPGTRLTVL.